This TCR beta chain was identified in a study of glioma-infiltrating T cells. Study-wide results and limits: Tissue-blood divergence was below expectation in non-neoplastic patients, above in gliomas.

Using RNA template, CDR3s of TCR alpha and beta were amplified with iRepertoire arm-PCR. TCRdb passed the multiplex PCR reads through MiXCR, listing each CDR3 protein once. The top ten hold 13% to 15% of the sample, which has 100,000 to 150,000 distinct CDR3 sequences, roughly 20% seen once. The germline V gene has CDR1 ENHRY and CDR2 SYGVKD. This CDR3 spans 16 amino acids. The V and J ends lost 4 bases and 0 bases, in that order; junction bases with no gene match: 3. This clonotype was counted ten times or more. The target antigen is unknown. The TCR sequence derives from a human donor with low-grade glioma or glioblastoma, undergoing nonglioma brain surgery, or in good health (not recorded which). Material for sequencing was glioma tissue, nonneoplastic brain tissue, or PBMCs (not recorded which). The J gene is TRBJ2-3, the V gene TRBV10-3, with 11 nucleotides matching TRBD2. In DNA form, the CDR3 reads TGTGCCATCAGTGGGAGGACTAGCGGGAGCACAGATACGCAGTATTTT. Amino acid sequence: CAISGRTSGSTDTQYF.